This TCR beta chain was found in a study of blood T cells in healthy people across ages. Study-level findings and limits: PBMCs that were unsorted prevented a conclusive naive versus antigen-experienced comparison. Relative to aged donors, long-lived donors carried more naive CD4+ cells and displayed higher diversity.

A second 7 to 11 cycle PCR used barcoded and J-beta primers. Each cDNA molecule was tagged by a template-switch adaptor with 12 random nucleotides. TCRdb used MiXCR to reprocess the 5' RACE reads, holding one entry per CDR3 protein. The table shows hundreds of thousands of distinct CDR3 sequences, with roughly three fifths occurring only once. Only one count was recorded for this clonotype. What it binds is not known. This CDR3 comprises 14 residues. The germline V gene has CDR1 SGHAT and CDR2 FQNNGV. Donation came from healthy Caucasian individuals in Russia who were aged roughly 6 to 95. This sequence was found in a man aged 35 to 55 in good health. This chain connects TRBV11-2 to TRBJ2-4; D is tentatively TRBD1 or TRBD2 (6 bases each). The J call may be faulty, since TRBJ2-7 better matches the DNA end. Sequences were obtained from blood. DNA for the CDR3: TGTGCCAGCAGCTTACTTCGGGGGCCCTACGAGCAGTACTTC. Translation: CASSLLRGPYEQYF.